This T cell receptor beta chain was found in a study of shared clonotypes between healthy human individuals (dated by TCRdb to 2018 to 2020). Study-level background: Two women and a few men aged 18 to 49 years were included in the cohort. To increase sequencing depth and limit assay-specific biases, different laboratories used diverse techniques to prepare libraries and sequence TCR repertoires. Each donor's leukapheresis produced roughly between roughly 0.9 and 9 billion PBMCs. To estimate repertoire size and how much clonotype sharing occurs between individuals, the study deeply sequenced the blood TCR repertoires of 5 or 6 healthy adults. For each donor, CD4 naive and CD4 memory were each given three plates, CD8 naive was given two plates, and CD8 memory was given one plate.

From a lookup of the germline V gene, CDR1 and CDR2 are MNHNS and SASEGT. The germline ends are 18 bases apart after V is trimmed by 7 bases and J by 5 bases. CDR3 length: 14 amino acids, cysteine to phenylalanine. Solely the CDR3 DNA is kept, with 42 bases framed from the first base. Using the deep immunoSEQ assay, multiplex PCR amplified TCR CDR3 regions from genomic DNA. For each cell subset, the extracted genomic DNA was distributed evenly across all wells of several immunoSEQ 96-well plates, and each plate served as one replicate. Each replicate PCR for sorted subsets received about 220 ng genomic DNA, equal to about 30,000 T cell genomes. The purified libraries were quantified using a Qubit 3.0 fluorometer, sized with a Bioanalyzer 2100, and then quantified again using the KAPA Library Quantification kit. Every immunoSEQ 96-well plate was sequenced on a dedicated single-read 150-cycle Illumina NextSeq 550 flow cell. Regarding the original processing steps: The immunoSEQ output contained only junctional sequences without quality scores, so filtering could not match that applied to full-length reads. Sequences were annotated with PyIR, a Python wrapper for IgBLAST v1.9, and V/J genes and CDR3 were assigned using IMGT germline references. Reads were filtered out if the reads had weak V/J assignments (E-value above 1e-6), no CDR3, stop codons, out-of-frame junctions, or ambiguous translated residues. A V3J clonotype was defined by an identical inferred V gene, J gene, and CDR3 amino acid sequence. The percentage overlap between two repertoires was calculated by dividing the number of shared unique clonotypes by the size of the smaller repertoire. RTK rarefaction, the Chao1 estimator, and Recon v2.1 estimates of unobserved clonotypes were used to assess repertoire richness. OLGA was used to compute generation probabilities for all TCRbeta clonotypes that the gDNA method yielded from a handful of donors. TCRdb stores this immuneACCESS table with in-frame sequences only. Part of the clones is absent; in the studies checked, under half of the shortfall reflects unresolved V genes, and no reason is known for the rest. D and trimming come from the DNA, and the V and J calls and clone size come from that table. This sample comprises approximately 1,500,000 clones, 95% to 99% of them detected only once. The ten most abundant clones make up roughly 0.42% of the sample.

General study outcomes and caveats: Compared with non-shared clonotypes, clonotypes shared by all four sorted-subset donors had higher generation probabilities. Larger estimated clonotype richness was generally found for naive subsets than for memory subsets. Sampling was restricted to blood, and TCR repertoires in tissues likely differ from the TCR repertoires found in blood. The small number of donors limited the genetic and exposure-history diversity represented. Incomplete sequencing was indicated by rarefaction of sorted-subset datasets, despite the large sequencing depth. Pairwise subsampling indicated that sequencing depth was expected to affect the degree of clonotype sharing among donors. Sharing across several donors was observed for approximately 5% of naive CD4, about 4% of naive CD8, about 2.3% of memory CD4, and about 0.39% of memory CD8 clonotypes.

The donors were healthy, HIV-negative adults who had no recently reported acute infections or vaccinations. Only Caucasian adults living in Nashville, Tennessee, USA were represented among the donors. CD4+ T cells were enriched by magnetic negative selection; naive cells were then positively selected on CD45RA, and the negative fraction formed the memory subset. After blood collection by leukapheresis, PBMCs were isolated using Ficoll-Histopaque density gradient centrifugation and then cryopreserved in the vapor phase of liquid nitrogen. Purity and quantity of every magnetically sorted T cell population were checked by analytical flow cytometry. Each sorted fraction had its genomic DNA isolated and then quantified by UV absorbance on a Nanodrop 2000c. Regarding this clone: Its antigen is unknown. Within one base of it there is no much larger clone, and no base qualities were kept.

The V and J genes are TRBV6-1 and TRBJ2-7; 6 matching bases give a weak D call of TRBD1. The sequencing input was naive CD4+ T cells sorted from blood. The cell subset or site label here, explained by the study, means: CD45RA+ positively selected. The receptor comes from a man younger than 40 in good health. The nucleotide sequence is TGTGCCAGCACGGGAAAGTGGGGGCCCAACGAGCAGTACTTC. Its coded protein is CASTGKWGPNEQYF.